One sample yielded the 22 T cell receptor beta chains listed below, sequenced in a study of molecular identifiers for immune sequencing clone quantification. TCRdb fed the PCR reads into MiXCR, producing one record per CDR3 protein. The sample has 88,000 or so distinct CDR3 sequences; around 20% are singletons. The sample consisted of naive CD8+ T cells from blood, with Jurkat cell RNA spiked in. The sample's subset: FACS-sorted CD8+CD4-CCR7+CD45RA+ naive T cells. Source of these receptors: a human donor in good health. Some libraries in this study had Jurkat cell RNA spiked in.

This clonotype was seen at least ten times. This chain uses TRBV3-1 with TRBJ1-1; 9 positions agree with TRBD1. Trimming at V came to 4 bases and at J to 3 bases, leaving 6 bases not matched to a gene. CDR1 LGHDT and CDR2 YNNKEL come from the germline V gene (reference sequence). The CDR3 has 15 residues. DNA for the CDR3: TGTGCCAGCAGCCGGACAGGGGCGCTGGACACTGAAGCTTTCTTT. Translation: CASSRTGALDTEAFF. Together with reference TRBV3-1 and TRBJ1-1, the CDR3 gives the full variable domain: DTAVSQTPKYLVTQMGNDKSIKCEQNLGHDTMYWYKQDSKKFLKIMFSYNNKELIINETVPNRFSPKSPDKAHLNLHINSLELGDSAVYFCASSRTGALDTEAFFGQGTRLTVV.

At least ten counts were recorded for this clonotype. The chain is built from TRBV6-6 and TRBJ2-7, with D perhaps TRBD2 (5 bases). This CDR3 has 12 amino acids. V dropped 4 bases and J dropped 5 bases, with 9 bases sitting between them. Germline CDR1 is MNHNY and CDR2 is SVGAGI (reference sequence). The CDR3 sequence is CASSFGGDEQYF. CDR3 nucleotides: TGTGCCAGCAGTTTCGGAGGTGACGAGCAGTACTTC.

As concerns this clonotype: A junction end diverges from the germline sequence, so it may reflect a read error. The gene calls are TRBV3-1 and TRBJ2-1; no firm D call. Germline CDR1 is LGHDT and CDR2 is YNNKEL (reference sequence). The CDR3 totals 16 residues. CDR3 sequence: CASSQGTRSSYNGQFF. CDR3 coding DNA: TGTGCCAGCAGCCAAGGGACGCGCAGCTCCTACAATGGGCAGTTCTTC.

This clonotype has more than one count but fewer than ten. The chain employs TRBV5-6 and TRBJ2-4; D is possibly TRBD1 (5 bases). The CDR3 is made up of 15 amino acids. Trimming removed 4 bases at V and 2 bases at J, with 13 bases between. The germline gives CDR1 SGHDT, CDR2 YYEEEE. CDR3 nucleotides: TGTGCCAGCAGCGGCAGGGAACTTACCAAAAACATTCAGTACTTC. It specifies CASSGRELTKNIQYF.

This clonotype occurred many times. This chain uses TRBV19 with TRBJ1-1; D gene uncertain. Between the trimmed V and J ends, which lost 8 bases and 3 bases, there was a span of 13 bases. In germline, CDR1 is LNHDA, CDR2 SQIVND (reference sequence). This CDR3 spans 13 amino acids. This chain's CDR3 is CASGPDQDTEAFF. CDR3 nucleotides: TGTGCCAGTGGGCCAGATCAGGACACTGAAGCTTTCTTT.

This clonotype was seen ten or more times. V is TRBV5-1 and J is TRBJ2-1, with 7 positions matching TRBD2. This CDR3 is 20 amino acids long. The junction had 30 bases not matched to a gene; V was cut back by 3 bases and J by 12 bases. Germline V gene lookup returns CDR1 SGHRS and CDR2 YFSETQ. CDR3 DNA: TGCGCCAGCAGCTCCCCCTCTAGCGGCCCGACCCTACGGGCCTTAACCGGGCAGTTCTTC. Its translation is CASSSPSSGPTLRALTGQFF.

With respect to this clonotype: A read error is possible here, since a much larger clone lies one base away. V is TRBV29-1 and J is TRBJ2-7; D is tentatively TRBD1 or TRBD2 (6 bases each). The CDR3 has 14 residues. Per the germline V gene, CDR1 is SQVTM and CDR2 is ANQGSEA. The CDR3 DNA follows: TGCAGCGTTGAAGTACGGGGGCGACCCTACGGGCAGTACTTC. This sequence encodes CSVEVRGRPYGQYF.

A remark on this clonotype: A junction boundary mismatches the germline segment, possibly from a read error. V gene TRBV18 combines with J gene TRBJ2-3, with 11 bases matching TRBD2. The CDR3 contains 16 residues. Germline V gives CDR1 KGHSH, CDR2 LQKENI. In nucleotides, the CDR3 is TGTGCCAGCTCATACCTACTAGCGGGAGTGGCAGATACGCAGTGTTTT. Protein sequence: CASSYLLAGVADTQCF.

This clonotype was recorded many times. Written as DNA, the CDR3 is TGTGCCAGCAGCCGAGCCAGCACAGATACGCAGTATTTT. Translating it yields CASSRASTDTQYF. The V gene is TRBV11-2, the J gene TRBJ2-3; D unclear. CDR3 length: 13 amino acids. Trimming removed 5 bases at V and 0 bases at J, with 6 bases between. Germline CDR1 reads SGHAT; CDR2 reads FQNNGV.

This clonotype was observed many times. The germline gene is not matched at one end of the junction; a read error may be the cause. The J gene is TRBJ1-1, the V gene TRBV29-1, with D hard to call. The CDR3 runs to 13 residues. The V gene's germline CDR1 is SQVTM and CDR2 ANQGSEA. The CDR3 sequence: CSVEDLVDTEAFF. In DNA form, the CDR3 reads TGCAGCGTTGAAGATCTTGTAGACACAGAAGCTTTCTTT. The full variable domain, completed using reference TRBV29-1 and TRBJ1-1, is SAVISQKPSRDICQRGTSLTIQCQVDSQVTMMFWYRQQPGQSLTLIATANQGSEATYESGFVIDKFPISRPNLTFSTLTVSNMSPEDSSIYLCSVEDLVDTEAFFGQGTRLTVV.

The table lists this clonotype with many counts. The V call is TRBV6-6, the J call TRBJ1-6; perhaps TRBD1 as D (5 bases). The ends were cut back, 2 bases at V and 9 bases at J, with 11 bases in the middle. The CDR3 spans 14 residues. Germline V gene data show CDR1 as MNHNY and CDR2 as SVGAGI (reference sequence). CDR3 loop: CASSYGREVSPLHF. The CDR3 DNA sequence: TGTGCCAGCAGTTACGGCAGGGAGGTTTCACCCCTCCACTTT.

This clonotype was counted once. The CDR3 is CSARGGPGVQETQYF. The CDR3 DNA reads TGCAGTGCTAGAGGCGGTCCGGGCGTACAAGAGACCCAGTACTTC. The chain combines TRBV20-1 with TRBJ2-5; D uncertain. CDR3 length equals 15 residues. Germline lookup yields CDR1 DFQATT and CDR2 SNEGSKA (reference sequence). V lost 1 base and J lost 2, with 14 bases in between.

V gene TRBV7-9 combines with J gene TRBJ1-1, with D perhaps matching TRBD1 (5 bases). The CDR3 contains 15 residues. The V gene lost 5 bases and the J gene lost 1 base, with 14 bases spanning the gap. Per germline, CDR1 SEHNR and CDR2 FQNEAQ (reference sequence). DNA of the CDR3: TGTGCCAGCAGCCGCCCCTTGGGGGGGAACACTGAAGCTTTCTTT. Translation gives CASSRPLGGNTEAFF.

At least ten counts were recorded for this clonotype. The chain combines TRBV7-6 with TRBJ2-3; 7 bases map to TRBD1. CDR1 SGHVS and CDR2 FNYEAQ come from the germline V gene. The CDR3 contains 16 residues. V lost 6 bases and J lost 8; bases outside the gene matches: 17. The CDR3 sequence: CASSFRTGGEVGTQYF. The CDR3 DNA sequence: TGTGCCAGCAGTTTCCGGACAGGTGGGGAAGTGGGTACGCAGTATTTT.

This clonotype was detected many times. The chain recombines TRBV11-2 with TRBJ2-3; 8 bases align to TRBD2. V gave up 1 base and J gave up 5 bases; unmatched junction bases: 8. The length of the CDR3 is 16 residues. Germline CDR1 is SGHAT and CDR2 is FQNNGV. The DNA for the CDR3 is TGTGCCAGCAGCTTAGGTTTCGGGAGGGCAGAAGATACGCAGTATTTT. Protein product: CASSLGFGRAEDTQYF. The full variable domain, its missing parts supplied by reference TRBV11-2 and TRBJ2-3, is EAGVAQSPRYKIIEKRQSVAFWCNPISGHATLYWYQQILGQGPKLLIQFQNNGVVDDSQLPKDRFSAERLKGVDSTLKIQPAKLEDSAVYLCASSLGFGRAEDTQYFGPGTRLTVL.

This clonotype has a handful of counts. The chain is built from TRBV30 and TRBJ2-2, with TRBD1 matching 8 bases. Unmatched junction bases numbered 1, after V lost 3 bases and J lost 1 base. The V gene's germline CDR1 is GTSNPN and CDR2 SVGIG (reference sequence). The length of the CDR3 is 14 residues. Here the CDR3 DNA reads TGTGCCTGGAGGACAGGGGTGAACACCGGGGAGCTGTTTTTT. Translated: CAWRTGVNTGELFF. The variable domain in full, completed from reference TRBV30 and TRBJ2-2, reads SQTIHQWPATLVQPVGSPLSLECTVEGTSNPNLYWYRQAAGRGLQLLFYSVGIGQISSEVPQNLSASRPQDRQFILSSKKLLLSDSGFYLCAWRTGVNTGELFFGEGSRLTVL.

The gene calls are TRBV12-3 or TRBV12-4 and TRBJ2-1, with TRBD2 matching 10 bases. Trimming cost V 6 bases and J 0 bases; bases outside gene matches: 5. CDR3 length: 16 amino acids. The CDR3 DNA reads TGTGCCAGCAGGAATAGCGGGGGGCCCTCCTACAATGAGCAGTTCTTC. It encodes CASRNSGGPSYNEQFF.

The chain links TRBV7-8 to TRBJ1-1; no reliable D call. The germline CDR1 and CDR2 sequences are SGHVS and FQNEAQ. This CDR3 spans 15 amino acids. Trimming left V 3 bases short and J 1 base short, with 12 bases between. CDR3 sequence: CASSFGLAGNTEAFF. CDR3 nucleotide sequence: TGTGCCAGCAGCTTCGGTCTTGCGGGGAACACTGAAGCTTTCTTT.

This clonotype was counted between two and nine times. This rearrangement joins TRBV30 to TRBJ1-5; TRBD1 might be the D (5 bases). The CDR3 consists of 14 residues. V shed 0 bases and J shed 9 bases, with 15 bases lying between them. The germline CDR1 and CDR2 sequences are GTSNPN and SVGIG (reference sequence). The CDR3 nucleotides read TGTGCCTGGAGTGTCGGGGCGGGGGTTTGGCCCCAGCATTTT. It yields the protein CAWSVGAGVWPQHF.

In regard to this clonotype: Germline is not matched at one junction end, which may reflect a read error. The chain uses TRBV13 and TRBJ1-1; 7 bases map to TRBD1. Looked up from germline, CDR1 is PRHDT and CDR2 is FYEKMQ (reference sequence). The CDR3 sequence is 13 residues long. DNA for the CDR3: TGTGCCAGCAGCGCGACAGGGAATTTCGGAGCTCTCTTT. Its translation: CASSATGNFGALF.

This clonotype was seen many times. This sequence joins TRBV30 and TRBJ2-1, with TRBD1 as a possible D gene (5 bases). The CDR3 totals 11 residues. Germline V gene data show CDR1 as GTSNPN and CDR2 as SVGIG (reference sequence). The V end was cut by 5 bases, the J end by 4 bases, with 6 bases between. Written as DNA, the CDR3 is TGTGCCTGGGACAGTTACAATGAGCAGTTCTTC. As protein: CAWDSYNEQFF.

In this sample, this clonotype turned up once. This may be a read error: a much more frequent sequence differs by one nucleotide. This chain links TRBV7-2 with TRBJ2-3, with 8 bases aligning to TRBD2. V dropped 0 bases and J dropped 4; count of bases not matched to a gene: 6. CDR1 is SGHTA and CDR2 is FQGNSA in the germline V gene. The CDR3 is made up of 16 amino acids. In nucleotides, the CDR3 is TGTGCCAGCAGCTTAGCGTCGGGAGGGACGCCAGATACGCAGTATTTT. Translating gives CASSLASGGTPDTQYF. Supplemented by reference TRBV7-2 and TRBJ2-3, the full variable domain reads GAGVSQSPSNKVTEKGKDVELRCDPISGHTALYWYRQSLGQGLEFLIYFQGNSAPDKSGLPSDRFSAERTGGSVSTLTIQRTQQEDSAVYLCASSLASGGTPDTQYFGPGTRLTVL.